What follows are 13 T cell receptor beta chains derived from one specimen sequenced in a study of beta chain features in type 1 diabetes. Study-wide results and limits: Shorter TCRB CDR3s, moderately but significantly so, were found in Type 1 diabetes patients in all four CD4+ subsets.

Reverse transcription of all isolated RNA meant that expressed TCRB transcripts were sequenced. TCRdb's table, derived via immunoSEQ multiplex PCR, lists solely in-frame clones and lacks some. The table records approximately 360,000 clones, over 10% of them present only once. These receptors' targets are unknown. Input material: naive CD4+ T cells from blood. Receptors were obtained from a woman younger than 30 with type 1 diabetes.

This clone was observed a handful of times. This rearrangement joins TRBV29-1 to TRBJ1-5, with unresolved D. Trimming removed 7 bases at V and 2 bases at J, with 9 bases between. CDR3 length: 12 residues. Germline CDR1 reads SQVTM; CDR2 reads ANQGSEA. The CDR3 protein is CSAREGNQPQHF. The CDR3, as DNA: TGCAGCGCCCGGGAGGGCAATCAGCCCCAGCATTTT.

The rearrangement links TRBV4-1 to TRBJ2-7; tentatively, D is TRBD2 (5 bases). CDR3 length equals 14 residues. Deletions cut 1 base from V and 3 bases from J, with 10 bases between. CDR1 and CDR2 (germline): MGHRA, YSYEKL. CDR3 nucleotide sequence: TGCGCCAGCAGCCAAGCGGGGATCAACTACGAGCAGTACTTC. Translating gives CASSQAGINYEQYF.

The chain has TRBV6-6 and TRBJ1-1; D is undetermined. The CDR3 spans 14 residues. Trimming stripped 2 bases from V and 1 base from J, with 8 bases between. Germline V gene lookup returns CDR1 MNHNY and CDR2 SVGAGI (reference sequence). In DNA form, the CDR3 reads TGTGCCAGCAGTTACGAACAGCCGAACACTGAAGCTTTCTTT. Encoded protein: CASSYEQPNTEAFF.

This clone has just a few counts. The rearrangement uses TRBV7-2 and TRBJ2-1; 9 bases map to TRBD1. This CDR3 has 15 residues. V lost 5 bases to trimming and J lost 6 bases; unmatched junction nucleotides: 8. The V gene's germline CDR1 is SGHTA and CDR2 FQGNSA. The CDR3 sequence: CASSPAGQGSNEQFF. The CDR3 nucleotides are TGTGCCAGCAGCCCAGCGGGACAGGGATCCAATGAGCAGTTCTTC.

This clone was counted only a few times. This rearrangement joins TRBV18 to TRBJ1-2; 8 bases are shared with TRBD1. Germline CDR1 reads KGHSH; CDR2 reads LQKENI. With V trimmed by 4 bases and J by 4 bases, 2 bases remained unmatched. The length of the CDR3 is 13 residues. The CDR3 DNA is TGTGCCAGCTCACTGGACAGGGTCTATGGCTACACCTTC. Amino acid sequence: CASSLDRVYGYTF.

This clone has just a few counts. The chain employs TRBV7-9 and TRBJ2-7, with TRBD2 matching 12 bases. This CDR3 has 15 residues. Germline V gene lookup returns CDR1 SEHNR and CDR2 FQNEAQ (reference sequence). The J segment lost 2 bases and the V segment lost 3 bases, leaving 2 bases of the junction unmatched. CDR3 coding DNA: TGTGCCAGCAGCTTGGGACTAGCGGGCCCCTACGAGCAGTACTTC. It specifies CASSLGLAGPYEQYF. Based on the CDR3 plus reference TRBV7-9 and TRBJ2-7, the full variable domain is DTGVSQNPRHKITKRGQNVTFRCDPISEHNRLYWYRQTLGQGPEFLTYFQNEAQLEKSRLLSDRFSAERPKGSFSTLEIQRTEQGDSAMYLCASSLGLAGPYEQYFGPGTRLTVT.

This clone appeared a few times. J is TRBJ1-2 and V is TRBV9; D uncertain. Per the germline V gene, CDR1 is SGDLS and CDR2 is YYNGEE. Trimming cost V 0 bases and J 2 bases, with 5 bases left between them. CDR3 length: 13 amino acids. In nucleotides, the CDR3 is TGTGCCAGCAGCGTAGCTACCAACTATGGCTACACCTTC. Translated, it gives CASSVATNYGYTF.

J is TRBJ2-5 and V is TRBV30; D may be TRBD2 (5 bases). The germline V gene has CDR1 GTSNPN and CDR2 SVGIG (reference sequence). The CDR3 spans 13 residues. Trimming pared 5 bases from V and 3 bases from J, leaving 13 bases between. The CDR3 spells CAWAGLAEETQYF. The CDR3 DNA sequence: TGTGCCTGGGCTGGTCTAGCCGAAGAGACCCAGTACTTC.

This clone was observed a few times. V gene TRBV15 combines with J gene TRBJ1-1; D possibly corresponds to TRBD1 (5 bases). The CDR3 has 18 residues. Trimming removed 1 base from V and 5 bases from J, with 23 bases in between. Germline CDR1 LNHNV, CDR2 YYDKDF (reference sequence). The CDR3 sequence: CATSRVTGGLHRGTEAFF. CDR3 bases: TGTGCCACCAGCAGAGTCACAGGCGGACTACACAGAGGGACTGAAGCTTTCTTT.

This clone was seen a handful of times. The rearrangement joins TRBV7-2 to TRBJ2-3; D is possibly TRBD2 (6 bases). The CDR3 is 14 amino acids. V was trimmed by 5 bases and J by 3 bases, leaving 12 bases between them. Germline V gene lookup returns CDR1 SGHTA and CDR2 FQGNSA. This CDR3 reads CASSPLAGTDTQYF. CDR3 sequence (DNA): TGTGCCAGCAGCCCCTTGGCGGGGACAGATACGCAGTATTTT. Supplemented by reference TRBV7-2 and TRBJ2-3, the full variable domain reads GAGVSQSPSNKVTEKGKDVELRCDPISGHTALYWYRQSLGQGLEFLIYFQGNSAPDKSGLPSDRFSAERTGGSVSTLTIQRTQQEDSAVYLCASSPLAGTDTQYFGPGTRLTVL.

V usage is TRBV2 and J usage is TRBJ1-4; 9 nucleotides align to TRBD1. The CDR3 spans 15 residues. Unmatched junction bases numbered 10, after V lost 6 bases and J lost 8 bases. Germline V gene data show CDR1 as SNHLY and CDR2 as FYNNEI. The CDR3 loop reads CASRLRGTGNEKLFF. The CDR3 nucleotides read TGTGCCAGCAGACTACGGGGGACAGGGAACGAAAAACTGTTTTTT.

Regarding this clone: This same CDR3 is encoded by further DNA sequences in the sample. CDR3 DNA sequence: TGTGCCTGGACGGGGGGCAGTGGACAGCCCCAGCATTTT. Residues: CAWTGGSGQPQHF. This chain connects TRBV30 to TRBJ1-5; possibly TRBD1 for D (6 bases). The germline gives CDR1 GTSNPN, CDR2 SVGIG (reference sequence). V gave up 4 bases and J gave up 7 bases, with 14 bases separating them. The length of the CDR3 is 13 residues.

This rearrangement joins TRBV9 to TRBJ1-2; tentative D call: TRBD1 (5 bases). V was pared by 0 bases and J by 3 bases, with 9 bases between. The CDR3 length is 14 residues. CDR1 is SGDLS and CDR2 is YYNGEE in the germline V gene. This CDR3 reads CASSVETGDYGYTF. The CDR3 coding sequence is TGTGCCAGCAGCGTAGAAACGGGGGACTATGGCTACACCTTC.